This TCR beta chain was captured by sequencing in a study of beta chain features in type 1 diabetes. For the study at large: The study examined around 100 million sorted cells across all samples.

On this clone itself: Its antigen is as yet unknown.

This CDR3 has 15 residues. Germline CDR1 reads SGHTA; CDR2 reads FQGNSA. V gave up 1 base and J gave up 2 bases, with 11 bases separating them. Study results and limitations: When VDJ junctions were examined, type 1 diabetes patients showed fewer insertions and more deletions. Shorter TCRB CDR3s, moderately but significantly so, marked every one of the four CD4+ subsets in Type 1 diabetes patients.

The investigators reverse transcribed all of the isolated RNA, so they sequenced expressed TCRB transcripts. For naive, central memory and regulatory T cell samples, reads averaged roughly 4 million. TCRdb keeps only in-frame clones here, not all; method: immunoSEQ multiplex PCR. The sample holds about 700,000 clones, roughly 13% seen once. Cells sorted by CD45RO/CCR7/CD25/CD127/CD95/CD27 comprised CD4+ naive, central memory, regulatory and stem cell-like memory cells. The chain joins TRBV7-2 to TRBJ2-5; D might be TRBD1 or TRBD2, each matching 5 bases. The origin of this receptor is a man aged 18-30 years with type 1 diabetes. Sequencing was performed on naive CD4+ T cells from blood. The CDR3, as DNA: TGTGCCAGCAGCTTAGGGCCGGGGCGGCAAGAGACCCAGTACTTC. Its translation is CASSLGPGRQETQYF.